The clone carrying this T cell receptor beta chain occurred once. The entry originates in a study of T cell changes during pregnancy in multiple sclerosis. The table came from immunoSEQ multiplex PCR; TCRdb's copy has only in-frame clones and leaves some out. The sample lists about 49,000 clones, 95% seen once, with almost 6% in the top ten. Looked up from germline, CDR1 is SGHKS and CDR2 is YYEKEE (reference sequence). The germline V and J ends were trimmed by 4 bases and 5 bases, with 18 bases remaining between them. The CDR3 contains 15 residues. The specimen was CD8+ T cells from peripheral blood mononuclear cells, collected in the first trimester of pregnancy. The receptor was isolated from a female donor with multiple sclerosis, enrolled in a pregnancy study. V is TRBV5-5 and J is TRBJ2-5, with TRBD2 as a possible D gene (5 bases). DNA for the CDR3: TGTGCCAGCAGCCCGGACGTAGGGTCGGGGGAGACCCAGTACTTC. Protein sequence: CASSPDVGSGETQYF.